This record looks at one TCR beta chain sequence and its context. Looked up from germline, CDR1 is SGDLS and CDR2 is YYNGEE. The CDR3 has 14 amino acids. V shed 1 base and J shed 4 bases, with 12 bases lying between them. The data were taken from a study of blood T cell repertoires in COVID-19. The data were produced by immunoSEQ multiplex PCR, yet TCRdb's version contains in-frame clones alone and is incomplete. In the table there are approximately 200,000 clones, approximately 86% of which are singletons. Participant-reported clinical history was the basis for cohort assignment. Sequenced input: PBMCs or T cells enriched from blood (not recorded which). The chain recombines TRBV9 with TRBJ2-7, with D maybe TRBD1 (6 bases). The receptor was derived from a woman under 40 who had been exposed to COVID-19. The CDR3 nucleotides read TGTGCCAGCAGCGTATCAGGGGTGGGGTACGAGCAGTACTTC. Residues: CASSVSGVGYEQYF.